Each of the 20 T cell receptor beta chains below was sequenced from the same sample in a study of radiation and T cells in renal cell carcinoma (TCRdb year 2020). Libraries were made using the immunoSEQ multiplex PCR assay. TCRdb took this table from immuneACCESS and kept in-frame rearrangements with V and J called. Such tables lack part of the clones; where checked against another copy, unresolved V genes explain under half of the gap, and the rest is unexplained. The sample records tens of thousands of clones, around 72% of which are singletons. Clones ranked in the top ten supply less than 7.5% of the sample. The meaning of the sample's time point label: baseline pretreatment blood. This sample's treatment or condition label indicates: 15 Gy SBRT to primary tumor, nephrectomy 4 weeks later. The source was blood, collected from a patient whose treatment included radiotherapy and nephrectomy. The receptors come from a man aged 60 to 75 with renal cell carcinoma.

V is TRBV6-5 and J is TRBJ2-7; perhaps TRBD2 as D (5 bases). Germline loops: CDR1 MNHEY, CDR2 SVGAGI. The CDR3 length is 12 residues. The V end was cut by 4 bases, the J end by 9 bases, with 13 bases between. The CDR3 is CASSSGLGSQYF. The DNA for the CDR3 is TGTGCCAGCAGTTCCGGACTTGGCTCGCAGTACTTC.

This clone is medium-sized (0.01 to 0.1%) by share. The V call is TRBV4-2, the J call TRBJ1-5; no clear D. Trimming stripped 1 base from V and 8 bases from J, with 15 bases between. From germline, CDR1 is LGHNA and CDR2 YNFKEQ. The CDR3 loop spans 15 amino acids. CDR3 sequence (DNA): TGTGCCAGCAGCCAAGTCTCGAGGGCCGCCGAGCCCCAGCATTTT. It encodes CASSQVSRAAEPQHF.

The CDR3 is CASRMIMSQGRANYGYTF. The CDR3 region has the DNA TGTGCCAGTAGGATGATCATGTCACAGGGAAGAGCTAACTATGGCTACACCTTC. The gene calls are TRBV19 and TRBJ1-2; D might be TRBD1 (6 bases). Germline CDR1 reads LNHDA; CDR2 reads SQIVND (reference sequence). V was pared by 6 bases and J by 0 bases, with 23 bases between. This CDR3 has 18 residues.

The chain is built from TRBV2 and TRBJ2-5; no definite D call. V was trimmed by 10 bases and J by 4 bases, leaving 10 bases between them. Germline CDR1 and CDR2: SNHLY and FYNNEI. The CDR3 has 11 residues. CDR3 amino acids: CATSLGETQYF. CDR3 DNA sequence: TGTGCCACCTCCTTGGGAGAGACCCAGTACTTC. The variable domain in full, completed from reference TRBV2 and TRBJ2-5, reads EPEVTQTPSHQVTQMGQEVILRCVPISNHLYFYWYRQILGQKVEFLVSFYNNEISEKSEIFDDQFSVERPDGSNFTLKIRSTKLEDSAMYFCATSLGETQYFGPGTRLLVL.

This clone was seen a few times. The J gene is TRBJ2-2, the V gene TRBV10-1; D remains ambiguous. The V end lost 3 bases, the J end lost 3 bases, and 14 bases lay between the germline ends. The CDR3 contains 16 residues. CDR1 is WNHNN, CDR2 SYGVQD, per germline (reference sequence). DNA for the CDR3: TGCGCCAGCAGTGAATCTCCCGGCCCCGACACCGGGGAGCTGTTTTTT. Encoded protein: CASSESPGPDTGELFF.

CDR3 DNA: TGTGCCAGCAGCTTGGTTTTACTCTCCTACAATGAGCAGTTCTTC. It yields the protein CASSLVLLSYNEQFF. The chain has TRBV5-6 and TRBJ2-1; D is unresolved. Trimming cost V 0 bases and J 0 bases, with 7 bases left between them. Germline-derived CDR1 and CDR2 are SGHDT and YYEEEE. CDR3 length: 15 residues.

The chain is built from TRBV4-3 and TRBJ1-2; 9 bases map to TRBD1. The V and J ends lost 6 bases and 12 bases, in that order; junction bases with no gene match: 11. The germline CDR1 and CDR2 sequences are LGHNA and YSLEER. The CDR3 is 13 amino acids. CDR3 nucleotides: TGCGCCAGCAGTCCAACAAAACAGGGGGCTCACACCTTC. Amino acids: CASSPTKQGAHTF.

This chain links TRBV15 with TRBJ2-7; 8 nucleotides line up with TRBD2. Germline lookup yields CDR1 LNHNV and CDR2 YYDKDF (reference sequence). The length of the CDR3 is 14 residues. V dropped 8 bases and J dropped 0; count of bases not matched to a gene: 6. The CDR3 coding sequence is TGTGCCACCTCTCGGGAGGGGTCCTCCTACGAGCAGTACGTC. Its translation: CATSREGSSYEQYV.

The chain carries TRBV11-2 and TRBJ2-5, with D maybe TRBD2 (5 bases). The CDR3 consists of 12 residues. The germline gives CDR1 SGHAT, CDR2 FQNNGV. The V end was cut by 5 bases, the J end by 4 bases, with 8 bases between. In DNA, the CDR3 is TGTGCCAGCAGCCTAAGCGGAGAGACCCAGTACTTC. As protein: CASSLSGETQYF. The full variable domain, in which reference TRBV11-2 and TRBJ2-5 provide the parts outside the CDR3, is EAGVAQSPRYKIIEKRQSVAFWCNPISGHATLYWYQQILGQGPKLLIQFQNNGVVDDSQLPKDRFSAERLKGVDSTLKIQPAKLEDSAVYLCASSLSGETQYFGPGTRLLVL.

The chain joins TRBV2 to TRBJ2-5, with 8 bases fitting TRBD2. The CDR3 loop spans 16 amino acids. CDR1 and CDR2 from the germline V gene are SNHLY and FYNNEI. V trimming: 0 bases; J trimming: 5 bases; junction bases outside the gene matches: 8. The CDR3 nucleotides are TGTGCCAGCAGTGAAGCCACAGGCGGGGGGCTCGAGACCCAGTACTTC. Translation: CASSEATGGGLETQYF.

V is TRBV5-1 and J is TRBJ1-1; D is unresolved. Germline CDR1 and CDR2: SGHRS and YFSETQ. V gave up 1 base and J gave up 0 bases, with 7 bases separating them. CDR3 length: 14 amino acids. CDR3 region: CASSLRAVNTEAFF. The CDR3 DNA reads as TGCGCCAGCAGCTTGAGGGCGGTGAACACTGAAGCTTTCTTT.

The rearrangement links TRBV9 to TRBJ2-5, with D perhaps TRBD1 (5 bases). Looked up from germline, CDR1 is SGDLS and CDR2 is YYNGEE. The ends were cut back, 3 bases at V and 3 bases at J, with 15 bases in the middle. CDR3 length: 15 residues. CDR3 DNA sequence: TGTGCCAGCAGCGATCCTTCAGGGAAGGAAGAGACCCAGTACTTC. Protein product: CASSDPSGKEETQYF.

V gene TRBV29-1 combines with J gene TRBJ2-5; the D gene is possibly TRBD1 (6 bases). Germline CDR1 reads SQVTM; CDR2 reads ANQGSEA. Trimming took off 4 bases at V and 2 bases at J, with 20 bases between the two ends. This CDR3 is 16 amino acids long. In DNA, the CDR3 is TGCAGCGTTGTCCCGGGACAACAAACCTTTCAAGAGACCCAGTACTTC. Its protein product is CSVVPGQQTFQETQYF.

A single count supports this clone. The chain combines TRBV5-1 with TRBJ2-1; 14 positions match TRBD2. Germline V gene sequence: CDR1 SGHRS, CDR2 YFSETQ. The CDR3 spans 16 residues. The trim removed 4 bases at V and 8 bases at J, leaving 8 bases unmatched. CDR3 coding DNA: TGCGCCAGCAGCCCTCGGACTAGCGGGAGGACCTATGAGCAGTTCTTC. Protein product: CASSPRTSGRTYEQFF.

The chain links TRBV5-5 to TRBJ1-4, with a possible D match to TRBD1 (5 bases). The CDR3 covers 19 residues. The V end was cut by 0 bases, the J end by 3 bases, with 21 bases between. Germline assignment: CDR1 SGHKS and CDR2 YYEKEE (reference sequence). The CDR3, as DNA: TGTGCCAGCAGCTTGGGGTTGTTGATAGGACAAGGTGCTAATGAAAAACTGTTTTTT. Translation: CASSLGLLIGQGANEKLFF. Complete variable domain (other parts from reference TRBV5-5 and TRBJ1-4): DAGVTQSPTHLIKTRGQQVTLRCSPISGHKSVSWYQQVLGQGPQFIFQYYEKEERGRGNFPDRFSARQFPNYSSELNVNALLLGDSALYLCASSLGLLIGQGANEKLFFGSGTQLSVL.

This chain links TRBV11-3 with TRBJ2-3; D is unresolved. The V end lost 5 bases, the J end lost 0 bases, and 12 bases lay between the germline ends. The CDR3 runs 15 residues. The germline CDR1 and CDR2 sequences are SGHNT and YENEEA. The CDR3 sequence is CASSDYDRSTDTQYF. The CDR3 nucleotides are TGTGCCAGCAGCGATTACGATAGGAGCACAGATACGCAGTATTTT.

The chain couples TRBV2 to TRBJ1-5; 9 bases are a match to TRBD1. This CDR3 contains 15 residues. The ends lost 7 bases at V and 2 bases at J; junction bases unmatched: 6. Germline V CDR1 and CDR2: SNHLY, FYNNEI. Here the CDR3 DNA reads TGTGCCAGCAAGCCGACAGGGGGGGGCAATCAGCCCCAGCATTTT. Residues: CASKPTGGGNQPQHF. The full variable domain, in which reference TRBV2 and TRBJ1-5 provide the parts outside the CDR3, is EPEVTQTPSHQVTQMGQEVILRCVPISNHLYFYWYRQILGQKVEFLVSFYNNEISEKSEIFDDQFSVERPDGSNFTLKIRSTKLEDSAMYFCASKPTGGGNQPQHFGDGTRLSIL.

The chain employs TRBV9 and TRBJ2-2; TRBD2 matches 13 bases. Germline V gives CDR1 SGDLS, CDR2 YYNGEE. V was clipped by 4 bases and J by 5 bases; unmatched bases: 14. The CDR3 covers 19 residues. Written as DNA, the CDR3 is TGTGCCAGCAGCACGTCGAAGGGGGGACTAGCGGGAAGGACCGGGGAGCTGTTTTTT. Amino acids: CASSTSKGGLAGRTGELFF.

The V gene is TRBV30, the J gene TRBJ2-1, with 14 bases that match TRBD2. Germline lookup yields CDR1 GTSNPN and CDR2 SVGIG (reference sequence). The CDR3 runs 17 residues. The ends lost 2 bases at V and 6 bases at J; junction bases unmatched: 9. Written as DNA, the CDR3 is TGTGCCTGGAGTCGGGGACTAGCGGGAGTGGGTGGCAATGAGCAGTTCTTC. It encodes CAWSRGLAGVGGNEQFF.

The chain has TRBV6-6 and TRBJ2-7, with D possibly TRBD1 on 6 matching bases. The ends were cut back, 2 bases at V and 0 bases at J, with 11 bases in the middle. The CDR3 loop spans 15 amino acids. Germline CDR1 MNHNY, CDR2 SVGAGI (reference sequence). The DNA for the CDR3 is TGTGCCAGCAGTTACAACCAGGGGCGCTCCTACGAGCAGTACGTC. It is translated as CASSYNQGRSYEQYV.